This T cell receptor (beta chain) comes out of a study of blood T cell repertoires in COVID-19. Study context: The origin of the acute and convalescent COVID-19 samples was the United States, Italy and Spain. Sample material is recorded as cDNA or gDNA derived from T cells, B-cell-depleted T cells, or PBMCs.

Unmatched junction bases numbered 7, after V lost 4 bases and J lost 0 bases. Germline V gives CDR1 MGHDK, CDR2 SYGVNS. CDR3 length equals 16 residues. Original methodology: Using reference gene primer amplification, nucleated cell counts were estimated. The assay was immunoSEQ multiplex PCR, and TCRdb's table has in-frame clones only and misses some. V and J calls and clone size come straight from that table; D and trimming were deduced from the DNA. The repertoire holds 55,000 to 65,000 clones, with approximately 88% as singletons. The table lists this clone with a count of one. In Seattle, patients joined the study during active infection and were tracked longitudinally.

The chain recombines TRBV25-1 with TRBJ1-1, with 8 nucleotides matching TRBD1. The sample comprised peripheral blood. The source of this sequence is a man aged 25-45 years with COVID-19, enrolled during active disease. The CDR3 reads CASSARQGPMNTEAFF. The CDR3 region has the DNA TGTGCCAGCAGTGCAAGACAGGGGCCAATGAACACTGAAGCTTTCTTT.